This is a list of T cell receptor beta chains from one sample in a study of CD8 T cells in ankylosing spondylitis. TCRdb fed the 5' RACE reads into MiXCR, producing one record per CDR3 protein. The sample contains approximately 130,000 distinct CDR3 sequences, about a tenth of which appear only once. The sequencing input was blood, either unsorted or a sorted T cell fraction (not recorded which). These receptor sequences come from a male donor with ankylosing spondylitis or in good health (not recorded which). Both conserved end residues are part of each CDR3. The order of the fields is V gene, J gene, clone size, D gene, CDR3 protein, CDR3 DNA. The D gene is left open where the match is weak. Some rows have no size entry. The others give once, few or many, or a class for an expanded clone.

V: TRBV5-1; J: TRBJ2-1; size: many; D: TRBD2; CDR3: CASRIASAGGQFF; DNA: TGCGCCAGCAGGATCGCCTCCGCGGGAGGGCAGTTCTTC
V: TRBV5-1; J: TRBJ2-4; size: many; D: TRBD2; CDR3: CASSREVRGDIQYF; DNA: TGCGCCAGCAGCCGGGAGGTGAGAGGAGACATTCAGTACTTC
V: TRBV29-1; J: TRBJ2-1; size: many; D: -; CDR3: CSVATTPADEQFF; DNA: TGCAGCGTTGCAACTACCCCCGCGGATGAGCAGTTCTTC
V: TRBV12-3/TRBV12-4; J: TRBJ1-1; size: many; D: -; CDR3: CASSTHKNTEAFF; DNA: TGTGCCAGCAGTACCCACAAGAACACTGAAGCTTTCTTT
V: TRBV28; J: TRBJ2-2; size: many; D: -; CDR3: CASSLLGASRSGELFF; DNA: TGTGCCAGCAGTTTATTGGGGGCTAGCAGATCCGGGGAGCTGTTTTTT
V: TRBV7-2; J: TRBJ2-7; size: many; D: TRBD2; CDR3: CASSPTSGMASYEQYF; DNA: TGTGCCAGCAGCCCAACTAGCGGGATGGCTTCATACGAGCAGTACTTC
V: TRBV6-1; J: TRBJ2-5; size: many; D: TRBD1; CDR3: CASSQDRGRSETQYF; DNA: TGTGCCAGCAGCCAAGACAGGGGCCGGTCGGAGACCCAGTACTTC
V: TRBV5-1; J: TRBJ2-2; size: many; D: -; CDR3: CASSLEVTANTGELFF; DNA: TGCGCCAGCAGCTTGGAGGTGACAGCGAACACCGGGGAGCTGTTTTTT
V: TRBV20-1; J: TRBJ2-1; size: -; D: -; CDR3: CSAISRRGYNEQFF; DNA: TGCAGTGCCATTAGCCGGAGGGGCTACAATGAGCAGTTCTTC
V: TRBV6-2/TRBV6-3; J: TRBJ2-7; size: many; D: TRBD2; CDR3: CASSYSRLAGRFEQYF; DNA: TGTGCCAGCAGTTACTCGAGGTTAGCGGGAAGGTTCGAGCAGTACTTC
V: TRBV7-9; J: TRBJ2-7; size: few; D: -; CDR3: CASSLEWQGGEQYF; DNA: TGTGCCAGCAGCTTAGAATGGCAGGGAGGCGAGCAGTACTTC
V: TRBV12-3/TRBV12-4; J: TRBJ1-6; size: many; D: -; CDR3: CASRTQGSSYNSPLHF; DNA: TGTGCCAGCAGAACTCAGGGGAGCTCCTATAATTCACCCCTCCACTTT
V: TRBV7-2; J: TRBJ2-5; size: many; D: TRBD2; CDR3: CASISGLAGVVGETQYF; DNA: TGTGCCAGCATCTCGGGACTAGCGGGAGTAGTCGGCGAGACCCAGTACTTC
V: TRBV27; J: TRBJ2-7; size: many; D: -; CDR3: CASSLGVGYEQYF; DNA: TGTGCCAGCAGTTTAGGAGTAGGATACGAGCAGTACTTC
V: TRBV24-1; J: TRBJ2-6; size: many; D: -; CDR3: CATSAPGANVLTF; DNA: TGTGCCACCAGTGCCCCTGGGGCCAACGTCCTGACTTTC
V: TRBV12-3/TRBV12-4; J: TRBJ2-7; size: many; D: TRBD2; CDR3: CASSATSGPLSYEQYF; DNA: TGTGCCAGCAGTGCGACTAGCGGGCCCCTGTCCTACGAGCAGTACTTC
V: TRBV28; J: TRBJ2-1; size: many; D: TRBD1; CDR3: CASSFLGQGYNEQFF; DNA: TGTGCCAGCAGTTTCCTGGGACAGGGGTACAATGAGCAGTTCTTC
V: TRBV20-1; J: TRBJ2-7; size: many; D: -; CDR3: CSASGIQAYEQYF; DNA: TGCAGTGCTAGCGGGATCCAGGCCTACGAGCAGTACTTC
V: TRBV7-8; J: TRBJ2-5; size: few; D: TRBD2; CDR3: CASRQSRLAGNRETQYF; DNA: TGTGCCAGCAGACAGTCCCGACTAGCGGGAAATCGAGAGACCCAGTACTTC
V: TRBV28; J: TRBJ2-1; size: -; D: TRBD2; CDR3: CASSSGLALYNEQFF; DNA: TGTGCCAGCAGTTCGGGACTAGCTCTATACAATGAGCAGTTCTTC
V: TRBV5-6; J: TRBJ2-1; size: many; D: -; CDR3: CASSVGLPNEQFF; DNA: TGTGCCAGCAGCGTGGGACTTCCCAATGAGCAGTTCTTC
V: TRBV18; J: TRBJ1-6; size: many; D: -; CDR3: CASSPVQGNSPLHF; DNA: TGTGCCAGCTCACCAGTGCAGGGTAATTCACCCCTCCACTTT
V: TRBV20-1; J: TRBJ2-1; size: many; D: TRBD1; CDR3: CSARPGQRIYYYADEQFF; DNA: TGCAGTGCTAGGCCGGGACAGAGAATCTATTATTATGCGGATGAGCAGTTCTTC
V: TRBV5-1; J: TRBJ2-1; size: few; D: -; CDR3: CASSLEPGAYYNEQFF; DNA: TGCGCCAGCAGCTTGGAACCGGGAGCGTACTACAATGAGCAGTTCTTC
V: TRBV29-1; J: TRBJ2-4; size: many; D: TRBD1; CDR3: CSVGNRGPLAKNIQYF; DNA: TGCAGCGTCGGGAACAGGGGCCCATTAGCCAAAAACATTCAGTACTTC
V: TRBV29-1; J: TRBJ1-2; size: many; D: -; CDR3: CSVGRGDGYTF; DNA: TGCAGCGTTGGAAGGGGGGACGGCTACACCTTC
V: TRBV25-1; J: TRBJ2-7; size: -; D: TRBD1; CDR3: CASSSPGTGYEQYF; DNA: TGTGCCAGCAGTTCCCCCGGGACAGGATACGAGCAGTACTTC
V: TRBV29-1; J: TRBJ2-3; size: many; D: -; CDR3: CSVDLGHRGDTQYF; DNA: TGCAGCGTTGATCTGGGACATCGCGGAGATACGCAGTATTTT
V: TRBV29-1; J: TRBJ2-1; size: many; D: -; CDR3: CSVEAQGMSEQFF; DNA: TGCAGCGTTGAAGCCCAGGGGATGAGTGAGCAGTTCTTC